The 11 T cell receptor beta chains below were found in one sample sequenced in a study of identical twins. In TCRdb, the 5' RACE reads were re-called with MiXCR into one record per CDR3 protein. This table has 690,000 or so distinct CDR3 sequences, approximately 9% appearing once. The same specimen was also included in a second study, on yellow fever vaccine responses in identical twins.

The sequencing input was PBMCs. The receptors were gathered from a young woman in good health.

This clonotype appeared a few times. One junction end does not reproduce the germline sequence, and a read error may be involved. The genes are TRBV5-1 and TRBJ2-7; perhaps TRBD2 as D (7 bases). Germline lookup yields CDR1 SGHRS and CDR2 YFSETQ. CDR3 length: 14 amino acids. This chain's CDR3 is CANSWGGQEREQYF. DNA for the CDR3: TGCGCCAACAGCTGGGGGGGACAAGAGAGGGAGCAGTACTTC.

The table lists this clonotype with many counts. J is TRBJ2-1 and V is TRBV5-1; 7 bases are shared with TRBD2. CDR1 is SGHRS, CDR2 YFSETQ, per germline. The CDR3 has 14 residues. Losses at the gene ends were 0 bases for V and 8 bases for J; bases not matched to a gene: 5. CDR3 loop: CASSLAVGGYEQFF. The CDR3 region has the DNA TGCGCCAGCAGCTTGGCCGTCGGGGGGTATGAGCAGTTCTTC. The variable domain in full, with the rest retrieved from reference TRBV5-1 and TRBJ2-1, is KAGVTQTPRYLIKTRGQQVTLSCSPISGHRSVSWYQQTPGQGLQFLFEYFSETQRNKGNFPGRFSGRQFSNSRSEMNVSTLELGDSALYLCASSLAVGGYEQFFGPGTRLTVL.

This clonotype was detected a few times. This chain connects TRBV6-2 or TRBV6-3 to TRBJ2-2; 9 bases align to TRBD1. The V and J ends lost 5 bases and 5 bases, in that order; junction bases with no gene match: 6. This CDR3 has 15 residues. Germline CDR1 is MNHEY and CDR2 is SVGEGT. CDR3 sequence (DNA): TGTGCCAGCAGTGTGGACAGGGGCTATACCGGGGAGCTGTTTTTT. This sequence encodes CASSVDRGYTGELFF.

The sample holds a few counts of this clonotype. The V gene is TRBV5-1, the J gene TRBJ2-7; D is perhaps TRBD1 (6 bases). The germline CDR1 and CDR2 sequences are SGHRS and YFSETQ. V lost 5 bases, J lost 4 bases, and 22 bases lay in between. The length of the CDR3 is 16 residues. CDR3 sequence: CASSYSFGQSSYEQYF. CDR3 DNA sequence: TGCGCCAGCAGTTATAGTTTTGGACAGTCCTCTTACGAGCAGTACTTC. Looking up the rest from reference TRBV5-1 and TRBJ2-7 gives the full variable domain: KAGVTQTPRYLIKTRGQQVTLSCSPISGHRSVSWYQQTPGQGLQFLFEYFSETQRNKGNFPGRFSGRQFSNSRSEMNVSTLELGDSALYLCASSYSFGQSSYEQYFGPGTRLTVT.

This clonotype was counted at least ten times. CDR3 sequence reads: CASSQDPQREWPDTQYF. The CDR3 DNA sequence: TGCGCCAGCAGCCAAGATCCTCAGCGGGAGTGGCCAGATACGCAGTATTTT. J is TRBJ2-3 and V is TRBV4-3; TRBD2 matches at 8 bases. After removal of 0 bases from V and 4 bases from J, the junction contained 9 bases not matched to a gene. The CDR3 sequence is 17 residues long. Germline loops: CDR1 LGHNA, CDR2 YSLEER.

The rearrangement links TRBV10-3 to TRBJ1-6; 10 bases match TRBD1. Losses at the gene ends were 4 bases for V and 2 bases for J; bases not matched to a gene: 5. This CDR3 spans 17 amino acids. The germline CDR1 and CDR2 sequences are ENHRY and SYGVKD. CDR3 nucleotides: TGTGCCATCAGTGGGGGACAGGGGATGACCTATAATTCACCCCTCCACTTT. This codes for CAISGGQGMTYNSPLHF.

This clonotype was observed a handful of times. The chain employs TRBV2 and TRBJ2-7; D uncertain. The CDR3 covers 14 residues. V gave up 7 bases and J gave up 0 bases, with 13 bases separating them. CDR1 and CDR2 from the germline V gene are SNHLY and FYNNEI. The CDR3 loop is CASISTALSYEQYF. The CDR3 DNA follows: TGTGCCAGCATTAGCACCGCCCTCTCCTACGAGCAGTACTTC. The full variable domain, rest sourced from reference TRBV2 and TRBJ2-7, is EPEVTQTPSHQVTQMGQEVILRCVPISNHLYFYWYRQILGQKVEFLVSFYNNEISEKSEIFDDQFSVERPDGSNFTLKIRSTKLEDSAMYFCASISTALSYEQYFGPGTRLTVT.

This clonotype was seen more than once but under ten times. The CDR3 sequence is CASTLGQYEQYF. CDR3 in DNA: TGTGCCAGCACCTTAGGACAGTACGAGCAGTACTTC. The chain has TRBV28 and TRBJ2-7; tentatively, D is TRBD1 (6 bases). The CDR3 extends over 12 amino acids. In germline, CDR1 is MDHEN, CDR2 SYDVKM. Trimming removed 7 bases at V and 4 bases at J, with 11 bases between.

This clonotype was seen a handful of times. V usage is TRBV6-1 and J usage is TRBJ2-7; perhaps TRBD2 as D (5 bases). The germline V and J ends were trimmed by 9 bases and 4 bases, with 28 bases remaining between them. CDR1 is MNHNS, CDR2 SASEGT, per germline. CDR3 length: 17 residues. CDR3 sequence: CASPAVPLTSTPYEQYF. Here the CDR3 DNA reads TGTGCCAGTCCAGCGGTCCCCCTTACCTCAACCCCTTACGAGCAGTACTTC.

In its sample, this clonotype was seen many times. The chain uses TRBV5-1 and TRBJ2-7; D perhaps matches TRBD2 (5 bases). Germline V gene lookup returns CDR1 SGHRS and CDR2 YFSETQ. V dropped 0 bases and J dropped 2 bases, with 9 bases sitting between them. The CDR3 has 14 amino acids. The DNA for the CDR3 is TGCGCCAGCAGCTTGGACCCGGGGACCTACGAGCAGTACTTC. It is translated as CASSLDPGTYEQYF.

This clonotype was counted at least ten times. The chain has TRBV7-9 and TRBJ2-1; 10 nucleotides match TRBD2. Germline V gives CDR1 SEHNR, CDR2 FQNEAQ (reference sequence). Trimming removed 3 bases from V and 3 bases from J; junction bases left unmatched: 5. This CDR3 is 16 amino acids long. Here the CDR3 reads CASSLFGTSVYNEQFF. DNA for the CDR3: TGTGCCAGCAGCTTGTTTGGGACTAGCGTCTACAATGAGCAGTTCTTC.